The 13 T cell receptor beta chains below all came from one sample that was sequenced in a study of T-cell reconstitution after alpha-beta-depleted transplantation in children. Preparation of the TCRbeta library was carried out with unique molecular identifiers. TCRdb independently ran MiXCR on the PCR reads; one entry per CDR3 protein. Of about 600,000 distinct CDR3 sequences in the sample, under 25% were seen once. Sequencing used PBMCs, mostly from graft donor cells, obtained 360 days after TCRalphabeta/CD19-depleted stem cell transplant. These receptors were obtained from a boy younger than two who had a stem cell transplant for acute myeloid leukemia, so the T cells may come from the graft donor.

The chain has TRBV5-1 and TRBJ1-1; 8 bases agree with TRBD1. V trimming: 4 bases; J trimming: 5 bases; junction bases outside the gene matches: 10. The CDR3 runs to 15 residues. Germline V gene data show CDR1 as SGHRS and CDR2 as YFSETQ. The CDR3 region is CASSIVPGGETEAFF. The CDR3 region has the DNA TGCGCCAGCAGCATTGTGCCAGGGGGCGAAACTGAAGCTTTCTTT.

V gene TRBV7-9 combines with J gene TRBJ2-2; no definite D call. The CDR3 sequence is 14 residues long. Germline lookup yields CDR1 SEHNR and CDR2 FQNEAQ (reference sequence). With 3 bases removed from V and 4 bases from J, the gap between germline ends came to 9 bases. The CDR3 bases are TGTGCCAGCAGCTTTAAGACCGTCACCGGGGAGCTGTTTTTT. Amino acid sequence: CASSFKTVTGELFF.

V is TRBV12-3 or TRBV12-4 and J is TRBJ2-7, with 8 bases aligning to TRBD2. This CDR3 has 13 amino acids. J gave up 3 bases and V 3 bases, and 1 base lay outside the gene matches. CDR3 sequence reads: CASSFGGDYEQYV. CDR3 in DNA: TGTGCCAGCAGTTTCGGGGGGGACTACGAGCAGTACGTC.

V gene TRBV5-6 combines with J gene TRBJ1-5, with D hard to call. The CDR3 totals 13 residues. Germline V CDR1 and CDR2: SGHDT, YYEEEE. Trimming removed 5 bases from V and 10 bases from J, with 16 bases in between. CDR3 protein: CASSQTKRGPQHF. DNA of the CDR3: TGTGCCAGCAGTCAAACGAAACGAGGACCCCAGCATTTT.

The chain joins TRBV15 to TRBJ2-7; D remains unclear. V gave up 0 bases and J gave up 3 bases, with 9 bases separating them. CDR3 length: 14 amino acids. Looked up from germline, CDR1 is LNHNV and CDR2 is YYDKDF (reference sequence). The CDR3 region has the DNA TGTGCCACCAGCAGAGATCCGGCAGACTACGAGCAGTACTTC. The encoded protein is CATSRDPADYEQYF. Variable domain in full (rest from reference TRBV15 and TRBJ2-7): DAMVIQNPRYQVTQFGKPVTLSCSQTLNHNVMYWYQQKSSQAPKLLFHYYDKDFNNEADTPDNFQSRRPNTSFCFLDIRSPGLGDTAMYLCATSRDPADYEQYFGPGTRLTVT.

The rearrangement links TRBV6-2 or TRBV6-3 to TRBJ2-7, with TRBD1 matching 8 bases. After removal of 6 bases from V and 4 bases from J, the junction contained 11 bases not matched to a gene. Germline V gene data show CDR1 as MNHEY and CDR2 as SVGEGT. This CDR3 is built from 15 residues. The CDR3 spells CASRGDRSLFYEQYF. Here the CDR3 DNA reads TGTGCCAGCAGGGGGGACAGGTCTCTCTTTTACGAGCAGTACTTC.

The chain recombines TRBV13 with TRBJ2-3; perhaps TRBD2 as D (7 bases). V shed 4 bases and J shed 0 bases, with 20 bases lying between them. The CDR3 runs to 18 residues. CDR1 and CDR2 from the germline V gene are PRHDT and FYEKMQ (reference sequence). The CDR3 region has the DNA TGTGCCAGCAGCTCGGGGGCTAGCGGATACCTTAGCACAGATACGCAGTATTTT. This encodes CASSSGASGYLSTDTQYF.

This chain connects TRBV6-5 to TRBJ1-2, with 7 bases matching TRBD1. The CDR3 has 15 amino acids. Germline-derived CDR1 and CDR2 are MNHEY and SVGAGI. The ends lost 2 bases at V and 4 bases at J; junction bases unmatched: 7. In DNA, the CDR3 is TGTGCCAGCAGTTACGCTGGGGGACAGCTCTATGGCTACACCTTC. Its translation is CASSYAGGQLYGYTF.

This clonotype was seen many times. This chain connects TRBV7-9 to TRBJ2-2; D ambiguous. V lost 2 bases and J 4 bases, leaving 5 bases between the germline ends. Germline loops: CDR1 SEHNR, CDR2 FQNEAQ (reference sequence). CDR3 length: 13 residues. CDR3 region: CASSLLSTGELFF. The CDR3 DNA sequence: TGTGCCAGCAGCTTATTGAGCACCGGGGAGCTGTTTTTT. The variable domain in full, completed from reference TRBV7-9 and TRBJ2-2, reads DTGVSQNPRHKITKRGQNVTFRCDPISEHNRLYWYRQTLGQGPEFLTYFQNEAQLEKSRLLSDRFSAERPKGSFSTLEIQRTEQGDSAMYLCASSLLSTGELFFGEGSRLTVL.

The chain joins TRBV6-1 to TRBJ1-1; D perhaps matches TRBD1 (5 bases). The germline CDR1 and CDR2 sequences are MNHNS and SASEGT. This CDR3 has 14 residues. The V and J ends lost 0 bases and 1 base respectively, with 6 bases between them. The CDR3, as DNA: TGTGCCAGCAGTGAAGCGGGGCAGAACACTGAAGCTTTCTTT. Protein product: CASSEAGQNTEAFF.

The genes are TRBV7-9 and TRBJ2-3; maybe TRBD1 (5 bases). The CDR3 has 17 amino acids. Looked up from germline, CDR1 is SEHNR and CDR2 is FQNEAQ (reference sequence). V gave up 4 bases and J gave up 2 bases, with 19 bases separating them. CDR3 coding DNA: TGTGCCAGCAGCTATGGGCTAATGAGACAGTACACAGATACGCAGTATTTT. This gives the protein CASSYGLMRQYTDTQYF.

This clonotype has a count of ten or more. The chain uses TRBV12-3 or TRBV12-4 and TRBJ1-2, with D possibly being TRBD1 (6 bases). The CDR3 runs 17 residues. The ends were cut back, 5 bases at V and 5 bases at J, with 24 bases in the middle. CDR3: CASSPYPQGPEEYGYTF. The CDR3 DNA reads TGTGCCAGCAGTCCCTATCCCCAGGGGCCGGAAGAATATGGCTACACCTTC.

The chain recombines TRBV7-8 with TRBJ2-3; D gene ambiguous. This CDR3 has 13 amino acids. The germline V gene has CDR1 SGHVS and CDR2 FQNEAQ. V shed 3 bases and J shed 3 bases, with 7 bases lying between them. CDR3 bases: TGTGCCAGCAGCTTTCACCTAACAGATACGCAGTATTTT. This sequence encodes CASSFHLTDTQYF.